The 16 T cell receptor beta chains below all came from one sample that was sequenced in a study of T cell changes during pregnancy in multiple sclerosis. Some clones are missing from TCRdb's copy, which holds only in-frame ones; the method was immunoSEQ multiplex PCR. The sample lists tens of thousands of clones, around nine tenths occurring once. Sequenced here: CD4+ T cells from peripheral blood mononuclear cells, sampled in the second trimester of pregnancy. Receptor source: a female donor with multiple sclerosis, enrolled in a pregnancy study.

The chain recombines TRBV7-2 with TRBJ1-1; D remains ambiguous. The CDR3 sequence is 14 residues long. CDR1 and CDR2 (germline): SGHTA, FQGNSA. Deletions cut 0 bases from V and 7 bases from J, with 12 bases between. The CDR3 DNA reads TGTGCCAGCAGCTTAGCACGGGCGGGATATGAAGCTTTCTTT. This codes for CASSLARAGYEAFF.

V gene TRBV7-9 combines with J gene TRBJ1-1; weak D call: TRBD1 (5 bases). Deletions cut 2 bases from V and 4 bases from J, with 14 bases between. From germline, CDR1 is SEHNR and CDR2 FQNEAQ (reference sequence). The CDR3 sequence is 15 residues long. The CDR3 DNA reads TGTGCCAGCAGCTTACTGGCAGGGTTGGCCACTGAAGCTTTCTTT. The encoded protein is CASSLLAGLATEAFF.

The gene calls are TRBV6-1 and TRBJ2-7; D is possibly TRBD1 (5 bases). Germline V lookup: CDR1 MNHNS, CDR2 SASEGT. The length of the CDR3 is 15 residues. Trimming removed 2 bases from V and 3 bases from J, with 14 bases in between. The chain's CDR3 is CASSETPGLSYEQYF. CDR3 nucleotide sequence: TGTGCCAGCAGTGAAACACCAGGGTTGAGCTACGAGCAGTACTTC.

This clone was recorded once. The chain links TRBV5-4 to TRBJ2-2; 9 nucleotides match TRBD1. Germline values: CDR1 SGHNT, CDR2 YYREEE (reference sequence). The length of the CDR3 is 17 residues. With V trimmed by 0 bases and J by 4 bases, 7 bases remained unmatched. For the CDR3, the DNA is TGTGCCAGCAGCTTGGGAGGGGGACAGGGCGTCACCGGGGAGCTGTTTTTT. It codes for CASSLGGGQGVTGELFF.

The V call is TRBV19, the J call TRBJ1-5, with D maybe TRBD1 (6 bases). Trimming pared 8 bases from V and 2 bases from J, leaving 16 bases between. CDR1 and CDR2 (germline): LNHDA, SQIVND (reference sequence). This CDR3 is built from 15 residues. CDR3 residues: CASAGGALGNQPQHF. DNA for the CDR3: TGTGCCAGTGCTGGGGGGGCGCTTGGCAATCAGCCCCAGCATTTT.

This sequence joins TRBV5-1 and TRBJ1-4, with 7 bases fitting TRBD1. The V gene end was trimmed by 5 bases and the J gene end by 8 bases; junction bases not matched to a gene: 9. The CDR3 contains 14 residues. CDR1 SGHRS and CDR2 YFSETQ come from the germline V gene. The CDR3 reads CASRWDSLGEKLFF. The CDR3 nucleotides read TGCGCCAGCAGGTGGGACAGTTTAGGAGAAAAACTGTTTTTT.

V and J are TRBV6-1 and TRBJ2-7; 7 bases match TRBD1. After removal of 8 bases from V and 2 bases from J, the junction contained 6 bases not matched to a gene. The germline V gene has CDR1 MNHNS and CDR2 SASEGT. The CDR3 loop spans 13 amino acids. CDR3 region: CASLRQGTYEQYF. The CDR3 DNA sequence: TGTGCCAGCTTGAGACAGGGCACCTACGAGCAGTACTTC.

This rearrangement joins TRBV7-6 to TRBJ2-7; 7 bases map to TRBD1. Germline loops: CDR1 SGHVS, CDR2 FNYEAQ. The J segment lost 1 base and the V segment lost 4 bases, leaving 4 bases of the junction unmatched. The CDR3 has 14 residues. The CDR3 here is CASSSTGKSYEQYF. The CDR3 DNA sequence: TGTGCCAGCAGCTCGACAGGGAAATCCTACGAGCAGTACTTC.

This clone has a single count. The rearrangement links TRBV19 to TRBJ2-7, with 9 bases fitting TRBD2. The CDR3 is made up of 14 amino acids. The trim removed 8 bases at V and 7 bases at J, leaving 12 bases unmatched. Germline V gene sequence: CDR1 LNHDA, CDR2 SQIVND (reference sequence). The CDR3 here is CASSTLSGGGEQYF. The CDR3, as DNA: TGTGCCAGTTCTACCCTTAGCGGGGGTGGTGAGCAGTACTTC. The full variable domain, its missing parts supplied by reference TRBV19 and TRBJ2-7, is DGGITQSPKYLFRKEGQNVTLSCEQNLNHDAMYWYRQDPGQGLRLIYYSQIVNDFQKGDIAEGYSVSREKKESFPLTVTSAQKNPTAFYLCASSTLSGGGEQYFGPGTRLTVT.

This clone was detected once. The CDR3 here is CASSLAGETQYF. In nucleotides, the CDR3 is TGTGCCAGCAGCTTAGCGGGGGAGACCCAGTACTTC. The chain uses TRBV11-2 and TRBJ2-5; perhaps TRBD2 as D (5 bases). This CDR3 is 12 amino acids long. Trimming removed 1 base from V and 5 bases from J, with 5 bases in between. Germline V gene lookup returns CDR1 SGHAT and CDR2 FQNNGV. Full variable domain (missing parts from reference TRBV11-2 and TRBJ2-5): EAGVAQSPRYKIIEKRQSVAFWCNPISGHATLYWYQQILGQGPKLLIQFQNNGVVDDSQLPKDRFSAERLKGVDSTLKIQPAKLEDSAVYLCASSLAGETQYFGPGTRLLVL.

This rearrangement joins TRBV7-9 to TRBJ2-2; 9 bases line up with TRBD1. The CDR3 spans 16 residues. After removal of 5 bases from V and 3 bases from J, the junction contained 7 bases not matched to a gene. Germline V lookup: CDR1 SEHNR, CDR2 FQNEAQ (reference sequence). This chain's CDR3 is CASSDPWTGDTGELFF. DNA of the CDR3: TGTGCCAGCAGCGACCCATGGACAGGGGACACCGGGGAGCTGTTTTTT.

The rearrangement uses TRBV14 and TRBJ2-2, with a tentative D call TRBD2 (5 bases). Germline values: CDR1 SGHDN, CDR2 FVKESK. V dropped 4 bases and J dropped 6 bases, with 18 bases sitting between them. The CDR3 loop spans 16 amino acids. CDR3 DNA sequence: TGTGCCAGCAGCCGCTCCCTTGCGAGAGCGGCCGGGGAGCTGTTTTTT. It codes for CASSRSLARAAGELFF.

The chain links TRBV30 to TRBJ1-2, with D perhaps TRBD1 (5 bases). Germline lookup yields CDR1 GTSNPN and CDR2 SVGIG (reference sequence). This CDR3 region has 13 residues. V lost 1 base, J lost 8 bases, and 14 bases lay in between. The DNA of the CDR3 is TGTGCCTGGAGTGGGGTCCAGGGTTTAGGCTACACCTTC. Its protein product is CAWSGVQGLGYTF.

This sequence joins TRBV5-1 and TRBJ2-1; D may be TRBD1 (6 bases). Trimming stripped 3 bases from V and 5 bases from J, with 15 bases between. The CDR3 runs to 15 residues. In germline, CDR1 is SGHRS, CDR2 YFSETQ. In nucleotides, the CDR3 is TGCGCCAGCAGCTACACAGGGATGGAGAACAATGAGCAGTTCTTC. Protein product: CASSYTGMENNEQFF.

The chain links TRBV10-3 to TRBJ2-5; TRBD1 is a possible D gene (6 bases). Germline V gene sequence: CDR1 ENHRY, CDR2 SYGVKD. V lost 9 bases and J 2 bases, leaving 16 bases between the germline ends. The CDR3 consists of 14 residues. CDR3 residues: CAISIGTGQETQYF. As DNA, the CDR3 is TGTGCCATTTCCATAGGTACAGGGCAAGAGACCCAGTACTTC.

This chain uses TRBV19 with TRBJ2-1, with 9 bases aligning to TRBD2. The CDR3 has 15 residues. Germline lookup yields CDR1 LNHDA and CDR2 SQIVND (reference sequence). Trimming took 6 bases from V and 9 from J; bases not matched to a gene: 12. The CDR3 loop is CASSPLLRGGSEQFF. CDR3 nucleotides: TGTGCCAGTAGCCCTCTTTTGCGGGGGGGCAGTGAGCAGTTCTTC.